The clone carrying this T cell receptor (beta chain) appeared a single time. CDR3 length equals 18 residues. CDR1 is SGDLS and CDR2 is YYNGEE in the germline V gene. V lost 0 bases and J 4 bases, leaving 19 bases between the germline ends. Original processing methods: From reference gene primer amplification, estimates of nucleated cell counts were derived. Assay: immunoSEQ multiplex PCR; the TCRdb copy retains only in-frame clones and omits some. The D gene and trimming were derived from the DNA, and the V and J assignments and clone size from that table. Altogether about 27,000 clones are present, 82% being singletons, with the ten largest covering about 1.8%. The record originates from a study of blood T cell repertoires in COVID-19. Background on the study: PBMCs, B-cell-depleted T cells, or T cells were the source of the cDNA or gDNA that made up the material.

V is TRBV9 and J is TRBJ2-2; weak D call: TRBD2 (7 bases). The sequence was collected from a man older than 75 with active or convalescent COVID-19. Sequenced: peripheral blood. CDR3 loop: CASSVGVGGGVGTGELFF. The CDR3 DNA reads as TGTGCCAGCAGCGTAGGTGTCGGCGGGGGCGTAGGCACCGGGGAGCTGTTTTTT.